This paragraph reports one TCR beta chain. Without the conserved terminal phenylalanine or tryptophan, this CDR3 likely stems from a read error. The data stem from a study of tumor-infiltrating lymphocytes in primary liver carcinoma. Turning to the study itself: Samples returned roughly 3.65 to 8 million productive TCRbeta reads each. Read depth did not differ significantly between tissue types.

Total RNA amounting to 500 ng was the source from which TCR beta cDNA was made with a constant-region primer. Modified slightly, ARM-PCR produced TCR beta libraries over three nested multiplex PCR rounds. From the multiplex PCR reads, TCRdb called clonotypes with MiXCR, one entry per CDR3 protein. The table records 300,000 to 350,000 distinct CDR3 sequences, 65% of them present only once. RNA isolated from unsorted whole blood supplied the blood RNA, with germline DNA also extracted. Investigators obtained about 4 milliliters of peripheral blood ahead of surgery. The sequencing sample was made of peripheral blood. The clonotype comes from a middle-aged man with primary liver carcinoma and hepatitis B virus infection.

The DNA for the CDR3 is TGCGCCAGCAGCCTAGTCGTGGGGGGCATCGGGGAGCTGTTTCTT. Amino acids: CASSLVVGGIGELFL. V gene TRBV4-3 combines with J gene TRBJ2-2, with D perhaps assigned TRBD1 or TRBD2 (6 bases each). Germline-derived CDR1 and CDR2 are LGHNA and YSLEER. This CDR3 comprises 15 residues. The V and J ends lost 4 bases and 7 bases respectively, with 16 bases between them.